A single sample is the source of the 20 T cell receptor beta chains below, sequenced in a study of immunodeficiency. Method: immunoSEQ multiplex PCR; TCRdb's copy keeps in-frame clones and lacks some. Altogether a few thousand clones are present, around nine tenths being singletons, with the ten largest covering over 3.5%. The sample taken for sequencing was CD4+ T cells from blood. Receptor source: a human donor in good health.

The chain is built from TRBV7-9 and TRBJ2-2, with D tentatively TRBD2 (6 bases). V gave up 7 bases and J gave up 5 bases, with 17 bases separating them. This CDR3 region has 15 residues. CDR1 and CDR2 (germline): SEHNR, FQNEAQ (reference sequence). Here the CDR3 reads CASTLEGTVTGELFF. CDR3 coding DNA: TGTGCCAGCACCCTGGAGGGAACAGTAACCGGGGAGCTGTTTTTT.

The V and J genes are TRBV4-2 and TRBJ1-2, with a possible D match to TRBD1 (6 bases). Germline assignment: CDR1 LGHNA and CDR2 YNFKEQ. The CDR3 runs 15 residues. Between the trimmed V and J ends, which lost 0 bases and 2 bases, there was a span of 10 bases. CDR3 DNA: TGTGCCAGCAGCCAAGATTTAGGGACAAACTATGGCTACACCTTC. Its protein product is CASSQDLGTNYGYTF.

The chain's CDR3 is CASSRATSGGQGTQYF. The CDR3 DNA reads TGTGCCAGCAGCCGCGCTACTAGCGGGGGCCAAGGTACGCAGTATTTT. This chain joins TRBV4-2 and TRBJ2-3, with 11 bases matching TRBD2. Germline CDR1 LGHNA, CDR2 YNFKEQ. V trimming: 4 bases; J trimming: 8 bases; junction bases outside the gene matches: 11. The CDR3 totals 16 residues.

This clone was counted a single time. V usage is TRBV19 and J usage is TRBJ2-3, with 8 bases that match TRBD2. The V segment lost 1 base and the J segment 3 bases; nucleotides outside the gene matches: 6. CDR3 length: 16 residues. The germline gives CDR1 LNHDA, CDR2 SQIVND (reference sequence). The CDR3 spells CASSIAGTRGTDTQYF. CDR3 sequence (DNA): TGTGCCAGTAGTATAGCGGGGACTAGAGGAACAGATACGCAGTATTTT.

The chain is built from TRBV3-1 (or the pseudogene TRBV3-2) and TRBJ2-1, with TRBD2 matching 12 bases. The CDR3 spans 18 residues. The J segment lost 8 bases and the V segment lost 3 bases, leaving 14 bases of the junction unmatched. From germline, CDR1 is LGHDT and CDR2 YNNKEL (reference sequence). The CDR3 sequence: CASSQASGGDLRVDEQFF. DNA of the CDR3: TGTGCCAGCAGCCAGGCTAGCGGGGGGGATCTGCGGGTAGATGAGCAGTTCTTC.

The chain joins TRBV2 to TRBJ2-2, with 7 bases identical to TRBD1. The CDR3 loop spans 14 amino acids. Germline V CDR1 and CDR2: SNHLY, FYNNEI. After removal of 6 bases from V and 4 bases from J, the junction contained 5 bases not matched to a gene. The CDR3 DNA follows: TGTGCCAGCAGCCGCCAGGGGGTCACCGGGGAGCTGTTTTTT. This translates into CASSRQGVTGELFF.

A few counts support this clone. The chain is built from TRBV19 and TRBJ2-7; D might be TRBD1 or TRBD2, each matching 6 bases. The V end was cut by 6 bases, the J end by 5 bases, with 17 bases between. Germline CDR1 reads LNHDA; CDR2 reads SQIVND (reference sequence). The CDR3 spans 14 residues. CDR3 region: CASSLGGGLHEQYF. CDR3 coding DNA: TGTGCCAGTAGCTTAGGGGGAGGTCTCCACGAGCAGTACTTC.

This chain links TRBV28 with TRBJ1-5, with D maybe TRBD1 (6 bases). Germline V gene sequence: CDR1 MDHEN, CDR2 SYDVKM. The CDR3 is made up of 15 amino acids. The germline V and J ends were trimmed by 0 bases and 1 base, with 7 bases remaining between them. Written as DNA, the CDR3 is TGTGCCAGCAGTTTATGGGGGGGCAGCAATCAGCCCCAGCATTTT. Translated: CASSLWGGSNQPQHF.

The count of this clone is one. V is TRBV29-1 and J is TRBJ2-7; 9 bases are shared with TRBD2. CDR1 and CDR2 from the germline V gene are SQVTM and ANQGSEA. The CDR3 consists of 14 residues. V lost 5 bases and J lost 3; bases outside the gene matches: 8. CDR3 sequence reads: CSVSSGGPFYEQYF. CDR3 coding DNA: TGCAGCGTTTCGAGCGGGGGGCCCTTCTACGAGCAGTACTTC.

The chain links TRBV12-3 or TRBV12-4 to TRBJ1-4; 9 bases are shared with TRBD1. V lost 8 bases, J lost 8 bases, and 6 bases stayed unmatched. CDR3 length equals 13 residues. The chain's CDR3 is CASCGQGREKLFF. The CDR3, as DNA: TGTGCCAGCTGCGGACAGGGGCGGGAAAAACTGTTTTTT.

The gene calls are TRBV6-5 and TRBJ2-3; D not resolved. CDR1 is MNHEY, CDR2 SVGAGI, per germline. The CDR3 totals 15 residues. V was shortened by 6 bases and J by 3 bases, with 16 bases between the two germline ends. CDR3 in DNA: TGTGCCAGCAGCGAGATAGATCCAGCAACAGATACGCAGTATTTT. This encodes CASSEIDPATDTQYF.

The gene calls are TRBV4-1 and TRBJ1-2; no clear D. This CDR3 contains 17 residues. Germline CDR1 MGHRA, CDR2 YSYEKL. V was cut by 3 bases and J by 0 bases, with 17 bases left in between. The chain's CDR3 is CASSQTHGGFTNYGYTF. For the CDR3, the DNA is TGCGCCAGCAGCCAGACCCACGGCGGCTTCACTAACTATGGCTACACCTTC.

V and J are TRBV7-6 and TRBJ1-5, with no clear D. Germline-derived CDR1 and CDR2 are SGHVS and FNYEAQ. The CDR3 has 15 residues. V was shortened by 1 base and J by 3 bases, with 10 bases between the two germline ends. CDR3 loop: CASSLVDGNNQPQHF. CDR3 nucleotide sequence: TGTGCCAGCAGCTTAGTTGACGGGAACAATCAGCCCCAGCATTTT.

The CDR3 here is CASSYGGSGSYNEQFF. CDR3 nucleotide sequence: TGTGCCAGCAGTTACGGGGGTAGCGGGAGTTACAATGAGCAGTTCTTC. The chain uses TRBV6-5 and TRBJ2-1; 9 positions agree with TRBD2. The germline CDR1 and CDR2 sequences are MNHEY and SVGAGI. The CDR3 has 16 amino acids. The V segment lost 2 bases and the J segment 4 bases; nucleotides outside the gene matches: 6.

This clone was seen more than once but under ten times. The gene calls are TRBV10-3 and TRBJ2-2; 8 bases line up with TRBD2. This CDR3 spans 15 amino acids. Germline CDR1 is ENHRY and CDR2 is SYGVKD. V trimming: 2 bases; J trimming: 2 bases; junction bases outside the gene matches: 1. The CDR3, as DNA: TGTGCCATCAGTGAGACTAGCGGCAACACCGGGGAGCTGTTTTTT. Protein sequence: CAISETSGNTGELFF.

This clone was seen just once. The chain joins TRBV10-2 to TRBJ2-7; D remains ambiguous. The germline CDR1 and CDR2 sequences are WSHSY and SAAADI. Trimming took off 3 bases at V and 6 bases at J, with 6 bases between the two ends. The CDR3 consists of 11 residues. CDR3 region: CASSDKGEQYF. The CDR3 DNA follows: TGCGCCAGCAGTGACAAGGGCGAGCAGTACTTC.

This clone was found once. The rearrangement uses TRBV6-5 and TRBJ1-2; D may be TRBD1 (6 bases). The CDR3 runs 13 residues. Germline assignment: CDR1 MNHEY and CDR2 SVGAGI. V was shortened by 1 base and J by 7 bases, with 10 bases between the two germline ends. For the CDR3, the DNA is TGTGCCAGCAGTTACTTGGGGGGCAGTGGCTACACCTTC. Translation gives CASSYLGGSGYTF.

The chain employs TRBV19 and TRBJ1-1; 10 bases map to TRBD1. The ends lost 6 bases at V and 2 bases at J; junction bases unmatched: 9. CDR1 LNHDA and CDR2 SQIVND come from the germline V gene (reference sequence). The CDR3 sequence is 16 residues long. CDR3 sequence reads: CASRSGTGVRNTEAFF. In nucleotides, the CDR3 is TGTGCCAGTAGATCCGGGACAGGGGTGAGAAACACTGAAGCTTTCTTT.

Only one count was recorded for this clone. The genes are TRBV5-5 and TRBJ2-7; no firm D call. The CDR3 runs to 14 residues. V shed 0 bases and J shed 3 bases, with 10 bases lying between them. Germline V gives CDR1 SGHKS, CDR2 YYEKEE (reference sequence). This CDR3 reads CASSLDRQSYEQYF. DNA for the CDR3: TGTGCCAGCAGCTTGGACCGACAAAGCTACGAGCAGTACTTC.

The table lists this clone with a count of one. The chain carries TRBV5-5 and TRBJ1-3, with D perhaps TRBD1 (6 bases). Germline V CDR1 and CDR2: SGHKS, YYEKEE (reference sequence). The length of the CDR3 is 16 residues. Deletions cut 0 bases from V and 4 bases from J, with 14 bases between. CDR3 sequence: CASSLETTGSGNTIYF. The CDR3 DNA follows: TGTGCCAGCAGCTTGGAGACTACAGGGTCCGGAAACACCATATATTTT. Full variable domain (outside the CDR3, taken from reference TRBV5-5 and TRBJ1-3): DAGVTQSPTHLIKTRGQQVTLRCSPISGHKSVSWYQQVLGQGPQFIFQYYEKEERGRGNFPDRFSARQFPNYSSELNVNALLLGDSALYLCASSLETTGSGNTIYFGEGSWLTVV.